This T cell receptor (beta chain) comes out of a study of OX40 agonist ivuxolimab in advanced cancers. Looking at the study overall: Head and neck, renal cell, melanoma or hepatocellular carcinoma were the cancers that dose-escalation patients had.

Only in-frame clones appear in the TCRdb table, and some are missing; sequencing was by immunoSEQ multiplex PCR. Among roughly 26,000 clones listed, approximately 75% were seen once. Overall study findings and caveats: Among the lowest peripheral clonal expansion occurred in 0.1-3.0 mg/kg partial responders.

Autoimmune disease history or systemic immunosuppression disqualified patients. As regards this clone: The antigen is not known.

V was shortened by 2 bases and J by 2 bases, with 12 bases between the two germline ends. The CDR3 has 15 residues. Per germline, CDR1 SGHDT and CDR2 YYEEEE. This sequence was found in an adult with an advanced solid tumor such as melanoma, head and neck, liver or kidney cancer. The chain carries TRBV5-6 and TRBJ2-3; possible D gene TRBD2, 6 bases. The sample was CD4+ or CD8+ T cells sorted from blood, taken in a trial of the OX40 agonist ivuxolimab. The DNA of the CDR3 is TGTGCCAGCAGCTTCGCGGGATCCTACACAGATACGCAGTATTTT. This codes for CASSFAGSYTDTQYF.